Given below is one T cell receptor beta chain in context. Its antigen is currently not known. As the CDR3 is not closed by the conserved phenylalanine or tryptophan, this likely results from a read error. These data come from a study of T-cell memory formation after mild COVID-19 (dated by TCRdb to the early 2020s). Regarding the study in general: TCR sequence clusters from the two donors were largely donor specific. In a couple of donors, T-cell clones that expanded and contracted after mild COVID-19 were followed by sequencing TCRalpha and TCRbeta repertoires longitudinally. The cohort was made up of two young adult volunteers, one female and one male, who were previously healthy. The full study reports these points: Balanced CD4/CD8 phenotypes were observed for clones contracting from day 15 to 85, whereas a bias towards CD4+ was observed for a second wave of clones expanding from day 15 to 37. Some responding clones were found in pre-infection memory, which suggests that pre-existing cross-reactive memory T cells took part in the SARS-CoV-2 response. Contracting CD4+ clones turned up mainly in the CM and EM memory subsets, whereas EMRA was where CD8+ clones were enriched. Whether the second-wave clones peaking on day 37 were SARS-CoV-2 specific was not confirmed. Only two mild cases were covered in the study, and larger cohorts including severe cases with pre-infection samples were considered necessary.

Instrument used: Illumina NovaSeq 6000. cDNA libraries for TCRalpha and TCRbeta were prepared by 5'RACE using constant-segment primers, with sample barcodes and unique molecular identifiers added. Trizol reagent was used to extract RNA from every sample. Amplification of the libraries took two PCR steps, and the second step added a second sample barcode plus Illumina TruSeq adapters. Sequencing of the libraries was done on an Illumina NovaSeq, producing 2 x 150 bp paired-end reads. On the authors' methods: The reads were demultiplexed and collapsed into UMI-guided consensus sequences using migec v1.2.7. With mixcr v2.1.11, UMI consensuses were aligned to TRA and TRB V and J templates and assembled into clonotypes. Expanded or contracted clonotypes were those called significant by both edgeR and NoisET, with noise models trained on biological replicates. For edgeR calls, the thresholds were a false discovery rate-adjusted p below 0.01 and a log2 fold-change of 1. PCA with hierarchical clustering of max-normalized trajectories of the 1000 most abundant clonotypes was used as exploratory dynamics analysis. The CD4 or CD8 phenotype of responding clones was assigned using the separately sequenced CD4+ and CD8+ repertoires. TCRdb handled the public reads itself, with Q25 trimming in fastp and clone calling in MiXCR, and kept productive beta chains. When rows share a CDR3 protein, they turn into one entry using the most common DNA and genes. TCRdb, rather than the study authors, made the V and J calls. The sample table holds tens of thousands of distinct CDR3 sequences, of which approximately 15% were seen once. 39% of the sample belongs to the ten largest clones.

PBMCs were isolated by Ficoll-Paque density gradient centrifugation. The CDR3 is 14 amino acids in total, end residues counted. Kept here is only the CDR3 DNA, which spans 42 bases and is read in frame from base 1. CDR1 and CDR2 are read off the germline V gene as LGHNA and YSLEER. For this chain, trimming is 8 bases at the V end and 4 bases at the J end, and the number of junction bases without a gene match is 8. Specimen: PBMCs or a T cell subset sorted from them (not recorded which). This TCR derives from a man aged 18-30 years who had mild COVID-19 (a few samples of this study predate the infection). The sample titles of this study are shuffled in the database, so cell type and time point are left out; the donor was told from shared clones. The rearrangement combines TRBV4-3 with TRBJ1-1; TRBD1 matches 9 bases in the middle. This receptor carries the CDR3 CASGMTGGSTEAFL. The nucleotide sequence is TGCGCCAGCGGGATGACAGGGGGAAGCACTGAAGCTTTCCTT.